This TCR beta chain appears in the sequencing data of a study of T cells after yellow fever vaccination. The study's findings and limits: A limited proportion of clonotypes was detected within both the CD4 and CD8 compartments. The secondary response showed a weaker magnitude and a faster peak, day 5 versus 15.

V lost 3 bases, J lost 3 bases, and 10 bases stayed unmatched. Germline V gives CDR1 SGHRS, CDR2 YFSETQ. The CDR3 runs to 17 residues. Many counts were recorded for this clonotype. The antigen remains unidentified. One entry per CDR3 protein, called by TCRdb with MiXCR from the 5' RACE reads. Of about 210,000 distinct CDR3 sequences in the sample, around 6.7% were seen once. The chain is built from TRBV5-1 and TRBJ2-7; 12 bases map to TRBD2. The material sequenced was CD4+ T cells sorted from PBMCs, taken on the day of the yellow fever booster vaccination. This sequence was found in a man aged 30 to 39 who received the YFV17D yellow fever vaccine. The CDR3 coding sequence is TGCGCCAGCAGCTCCCTGCAAAGACTAGCGGGAGACTACGAGCAGTACTTC. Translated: CASSSLQRLAGDYEQYF.